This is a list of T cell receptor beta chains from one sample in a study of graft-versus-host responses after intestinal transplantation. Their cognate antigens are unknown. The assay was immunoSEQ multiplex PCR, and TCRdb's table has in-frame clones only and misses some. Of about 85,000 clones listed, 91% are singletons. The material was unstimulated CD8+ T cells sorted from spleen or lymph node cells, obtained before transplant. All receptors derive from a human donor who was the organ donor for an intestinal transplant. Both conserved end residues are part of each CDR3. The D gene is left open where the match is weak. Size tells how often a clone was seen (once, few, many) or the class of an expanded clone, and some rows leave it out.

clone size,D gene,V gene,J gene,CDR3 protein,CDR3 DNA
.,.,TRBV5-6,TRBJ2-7,CASSHGGLISYEQYF,TGTGCCAGCAGCCACGGGGGACTGATCTCCTACGAGCAGTACTTC
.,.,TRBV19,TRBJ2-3,CASSISVRRGKSSDTQYF,TGTGCCAGTAGTATTTCCGTTCGGAGAGGTAAAAGTTCAGATACGCAGTATTTT
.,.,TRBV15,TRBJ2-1,CATTRSQRGLHEQFF,TGTGCCACCACTAGATCGCAACGGGGATTGCATGAGCAGTTCTTC
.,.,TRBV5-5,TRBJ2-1,CASTRGDRNYNEQFF,TGTGCCAGCACCAGAGGTGACCGGAACTACAATGAGCAGTTCTTC
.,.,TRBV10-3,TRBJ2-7,CAISQSGLSYEQYF,TGTGCCATCAGTCAGTCGGGACTCTCCTACGAGCAGTACTTC
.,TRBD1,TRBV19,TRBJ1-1,CASSRGDSLMNTEAFF,TGTGCCAGTAGTAGAGGGGACAGCCTGATGAACACTGAAGCTTTCTTT
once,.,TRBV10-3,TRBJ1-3,CAIRRGNTIYF,TGTGCCATCAGGCGTGGAAACACCATATATTTT
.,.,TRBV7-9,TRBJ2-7,CASSLESRYEQYF,TGTGCCAGCAGCTTAGAGTCGAGATACGAGCAGTACTTC
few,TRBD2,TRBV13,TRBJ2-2,CASSLREGTGELFF,TGTGCCAGCAGCTTAAGGGAGGGCACCGGGGAGCTGTTTTTT
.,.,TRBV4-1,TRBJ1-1,CASSQDFYRNTEAFF,TGCGCCAGCAGCCAAGATTTTTATAGGAACACTGAAGCTTTCTTT
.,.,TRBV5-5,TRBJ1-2,CASSQYPAGWRGDGYTF,TGTGCCAGCAGCCAGTATCCGGCGGGGTGGAGAGGGGATGGCTACACCTTC
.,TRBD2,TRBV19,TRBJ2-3,CASSPRDYFTDTQYF,TGTGCCAGTAGTCCCAGGGACTACTTCACAGATACGCAGTATTTT
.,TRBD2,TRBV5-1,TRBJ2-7,CASSPESGRAYEQYF,TGCGCTAGCAGCCCGGAAAGCGGGAGGGCCTACGAGCAGTACTTC
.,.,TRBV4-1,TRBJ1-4,CASSPLPGGKLFF,TGCGCCAGCAGCCCCCTTCCCGGTGGAAAACTGTTTTTT
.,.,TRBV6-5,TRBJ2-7,CASSYGGAQTYEQYF,TGTGCCAGCAGTTACGGCGGCGCCCAGACCTACGAGCAGTACTTC
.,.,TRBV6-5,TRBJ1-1,CASSYSYYRATEAFF,TGTGCCAGCAGTTACTCGTACTACAGAGCCACTGAAGCTTTCTTT